These 15 T cell receptor beta chains came from one sample sequenced in a study of neurological immune-mediated disorders. Indicated time point: longitudinal time-point 2. MiXCR was run by TCRdb on the 5' RACE reads, yielding one entry per CDR3 protein. The data show 84,000 or so distinct CDR3 sequences, less than 15% seen once. Source material: PBMCs. The receptors shown here come from a female donor with HTLV-1-associated myelopathy (HAM/TSP).

This clonotype was seen more than once but under ten times. The genes are TRBV5-1 and TRBJ2-7, with D hard to call. The germline V and J ends were trimmed by 0 bases and 3 bases, with 13 bases remaining between them. The CDR3 has 15 residues. The germline V gene encodes CDR1 SGHRS and CDR2 YFSETQ. Written as DNA, the CDR3 is TGCGCCAGCAGCTTGGCCGGAGACTCAATCTACGAGCAGTACTTC. As protein: CASSLAGDSIYEQYF.

This clonotype was picked up many times. The V and J genes are TRBV20-1 and TRBJ1-5; D remains unclear. V dropped 2 bases and J dropped 6 bases, with 14 bases sitting between them. The CDR3 loop spans 14 amino acids. Germline values: CDR1 DFQATT, CDR2 SNEGSKA (reference sequence). In nucleotides, the CDR3 is TGCAGTGCTAGAAGAGGAGGTAGAGTTCAGCCCCAGCATTTT. Protein: CSARRGGRVQPQHF.

Ten or more counts support this clonotype. The genes are TRBV10-3 and TRBJ1-6, with 7 bases aligning to TRBD1. The CDR3 consists of 14 residues. After removal of 6 bases from V and 7 bases from J, the junction contained 6 bases not matched to a gene. CDR1 is ENHRY, CDR2 SYGVKD, per germline. The DNA of the CDR3 is TGTGCCATCAGCCCCGGGACAGAAAATTCACCCCTCCACTTT. This sequence encodes CAISPGTENSPLHF.

With respect to this clonotype: A much bigger clone sits one base away, suggesting this may be a read error. The genes are TRBV5-1 and TRBJ2-3; tentatively, D is TRBD2 (7 bases). Germline V CDR1 and CDR2: SGHRS, YFSETQ. This CDR3 contains 15 residues. CDR3 in amino acids: CAGSSAQGGTDTQYF. The CDR3 DNA reads TGCGCCGGCAGCTCGGCACAGGGAGGGACAGATACGCAGTATTTT.

This clonotype was observed at least ten times. CDR3 nucleotide sequence: TGTGCCAGTAGTAAGCGGGGGGGTGAGCAGTTCTTC. This codes for CASSKRGGEQFF. The chain combines TRBV9 with TRBJ2-1; 10 nucleotides match TRBD2. This CDR3 comprises 12 residues. Per the germline V gene, CDR1 is SGDLS and CDR2 is YYNGEE. Losses at the gene ends were 8 bases for V and 9 bases for J; bases not matched to a gene: 5.

Concerning this clonotype itself: A read error may explain this, as a much larger clone is one base away. For the CDR3, the DNA is TGCAGTGCGTCGTCACCCTCCGGGACTGAAGTTTTCTTT. Amino acids: CSASSPSGTEVFF. This chain uses TRBV20-1 with TRBJ1-1, with D perhaps matching TRBD1 (5 bases). The CDR3 length is 13 residues. The germline gives CDR1 DFQATT, CDR2 SNEGSKA (reference sequence).

This clonotype was observed at least ten times. This chain links TRBV4-2 with TRBJ2-3; 9 bases are shared with TRBD2. Germline CDR1 reads LGHNA; CDR2 reads YNFKEQ. The J segment lost 3 bases and the V segment lost 2 bases, leaving 6 bases of the junction unmatched. The CDR3 runs 16 residues. CDR3 nucleotide sequence: TGTGCCAGCAGCCAACGATCTAGCGGGGTAACAGATACGCAGTATTTT. Protein product: CASSQRSSGVTDTQYF.

In its sample, this clonotype is medium-sized. This chain links TRBV20-1 with TRBJ1-2; D uncertain. Trimming left V 4 bases short and J 5 bases short, with 14 bases between. The CDR3 is 13 amino acids. In germline, CDR1 is DFQATT, CDR2 SNEGSKA (reference sequence). CDR3 sequence reads: CSATNSVGYGYTF. CDR3 bases: TGCAGTGCTACCAACTCCGTGGGTTATGGCTACACCTTC.

This clonotype occurred many times. The chain couples TRBV5-1 to TRBJ1-1; D ambiguous. CDR3 length equals 14 residues. Between the trimmed V and J ends, which lost 4 bases and 5 bases, there was a span of 15 bases. The germline gives CDR1 SGHRS, CDR2 YFSETQ. The CDR3 loop reads CASSPEHLGTEAFF. The CDR3 nucleotides read TGCGCCAGCAGCCCCGAACATCTGGGGACTGAAGCTTTCTTT. Based on the CDR3 plus reference TRBV5-1 and TRBJ1-1, the full variable domain is KAGVTQTPRYLIKTRGQQVTLSCSPISGHRSVSWYQQTPGQGLQFLFEYFSETQRNKGNFPGRFSGRQFSNSRSEMNVSTLELGDSALYLCASSPEHLGTEAFFGQGTRLTVV.

This clonotype was detected many times. The chain links TRBV6-5 to TRBJ2-1; a weak D match, TRBD2 (5 bases). Between the trimmed V and J ends, which lost 6 bases and 8 bases, there was a span of 17 bases. The CDR3 consists of 14 residues. CDR1 is MNHEY, CDR2 SVGAGI, per germline. This CDR3 is CASRLTISVYEQFF. The CDR3 DNA reads as TGTGCCAGCAGACTGACGATTAGCGTTTATGAGCAGTTCTTC.

This clonotype has only a few counts. V usage is TRBV12-3 or TRBV12-4 and J usage is TRBJ2-3; D may match TRBD1 or TRBD2 (5 bases each). The length of the CDR3 is 13 residues. V lost 6 bases and J 2 bases, leaving 9 bases between the germline ends. The CDR3 loop is CASSRDHTDTQYF. In nucleotides, the CDR3 is TGTGCCAGCAGCCGGGACCACACAGATACGCAGTATTTT.

This clonotype was counted at least ten times. V is TRBV20-1 and J is TRBJ2-3; D is unclear. Looked up from germline, CDR1 is DFQATT and CDR2 is SNEGSKA (reference sequence). The CDR3 totals 12 residues. V was shortened by 4 bases and J by 6 bases, with 11 bases between the two germline ends. The CDR3 spells CSAIGPPDTQYF. In nucleotides, the CDR3 is TGCAGTGCTATAGGCCCGCCGGATACGCAGTATTTT.

This clonotype was counted at least ten times. This sequence joins TRBV11-2 and TRBJ2-7, with 9 nucleotides matching TRBD2. The CDR3 runs to 14 residues. In germline, CDR1 is SGHAT, CDR2 FQNNGV. V lost 5 bases and J lost 2; bases outside the gene matches: 4. The CDR3, as DNA: TGTGCCAGCAGCCAGCGGGGGGCTACCTACGAGCAGTACTTC. Translation gives CASSQRGATYEQYF.

This clonotype occurred many times. The rearrangement uses TRBV5-1 and TRBJ1-1; TRBD1 matches 11 bases. This CDR3 region has 17 residues. V trimming: 0 bases; J trimming: 4 bases; junction bases outside the gene matches: 8. The V gene's germline CDR1 is SGHRS and CDR2 YFSETQ. This chain's CDR3 is CASSLGARTGGVTEAFF. The CDR3 nucleotides are TGCGCCAGCAGCTTGGGGGCTAGGACAGGGGGCGTCACTGAAGCTTTCTTT.

This clonotype was picked up many times. The rearrangement joins TRBV7-3 to TRBJ1-1; D is unclear. V dropped 2 bases and J dropped 0 bases, with 10 bases sitting between them. Per the germline V gene, CDR1 is SGHTA and CDR2 is FQGTGA. CDR3 size: 15 residues. The CDR3 DNA reads as TGTGCCAGCAGCTTATCTTCGCGATTGAACACTGAAGCTTTCTTT. Translation gives CASSLSSRLNTEAFF.